The clone carrying this T cell receptor beta chain turned up a few times. This specimen comes from a study of T cells in Graves' hyperthyroidism and ophthalmopathy. The source material, RNA transcripts, was used to amplify TCR beta CDR3 regions. The HTBI primer set drove a first-round RT-PCR of the TCR CDR3. TCRdb reanalysed the multiplex PCR reads using MiXCR and keeps one entry per CDR3 protein. Of approximately 380,000 distinct CDR3 sequences in the sample, over 12% were seen once. Trimming removed 8 bases from V and 2 bases from J; junction bases left unmatched: 4. Germline-derived CDR1 and CDR2 are MNHNS and SASEGT. CDR3 length: 13 amino acids.

The TCR comes from a middle-aged man with Graves' ophthalmopathy. The specimen was blood. The rearrangement joins TRBV6-1 to TRBJ2-3, with TRBD2 matching 7 bases. The CDR3 DNA sequence: TGTGCCAGCGGGGGGGGGTTCACAGATACGCAGTATTTT. The encoded protein is CASGGGFTDTQYF.